A selection of T cell receptor beta chains follows, all from one sample in a study of blood T cells in healthy people across ages. TCRdb processed the 5' RACE reads anew with MiXCR; each CDR3 protein has one entry. Of hundreds of thousands of distinct CDR3 sequences listed, roughly 21% are singletons. Input material: blood. The receptors originated from a man between 65 and 85 years old in good health. The CDR3 runs from the conserved cysteine through the conserved F or W. The order of the fields is clone size, J gene, D gene, V gene, CDR3 protein, CDR3 DNA. A D gene is named only where the DNA matches it firmly. Not all rows give a size; the values are once, few, many and, for expanded clones, a class.

clone_size: few; j_call: TRBJ2-1; d_call: TRBD2; v_call: TRBV4-1; cdr3_aa: CASSQERGLAGANNEQFF; cdr3_nt: TGCGCCAGCAGCCAAGAGCGGGGACTAGCGGGAGCTAACAATGAGCAGTTCTTC
clone_size: many; j_call: TRBJ2-5; d_call: TRBD2; v_call: TRBV7-7; cdr3_aa: CASSRLSGRDGETQYF; cdr3_nt: TGTGCTAGCAGCCGACTTAGCGGGAGGGACGGAGAGACCCAGTACTTC
clone_size: -; j_call: TRBJ2-7; d_call: -; v_call: TRBV6-6; cdr3_aa: CASSYSVGGYEQYF; cdr3_nt: TGTGCCAGCAGTTACTCAGTAGGGGGCTACGAGCAGTACTTC
clone_size: few; j_call: TRBJ1-5; d_call: -; v_call: TRBV15; cdr3_aa: CATSRVETQPQHF; cdr3_nt: TGTGCCACCAGCAGAGTGGAGACGCAGCCCCAGCATTTT
clone_size: -; j_call: TRBJ1-2; d_call: -; v_call: TRBV30; cdr3_aa: CAWSGQSYGYTF; cdr3_nt: TGTGCCTGGAGCGGGCAGAGCTATGGCTACACCTTC
clone_size: -; j_call: TRBJ2-3; d_call: -; v_call: TRBV6-4; cdr3_aa: CASSEGTLGTDTQYF; cdr3_nt: TGTGCCAGCAGTGAGGGGACTCTCGGCACAGATACGCAGTATTTT
clone_size: -; j_call: TRBJ2-3; d_call: -; v_call: TRBV12-3/TRBV12-4; cdr3_aa: CASSWIKGADTQYF; cdr3_nt: TGTGCCAGCTCGTGGATCAAAGGGGCAGATACGCAGTATTTT
clone_size: few; j_call: TRBJ1-5; d_call: -; v_call: TRBV5-1; cdr3_aa: CASSLGGMSNQPQHF; cdr3_nt: TGCGCCAGCAGCTTGGGGGGCATGAGCAATCAGCCCCAGCATTTT
clone_size: few; j_call: TRBJ2-4; d_call: -; v_call: TRBV2; cdr3_aa: CASGRGSGKNIQYF; cdr3_nt: TGTGCCAGCGGACGGGGCTCGGGCAAAAACATTCAGTACTTC
clone_size: -; j_call: TRBJ1-3; d_call: TRBD1; v_call: TRBV11-2; cdr3_aa: CASSRTGGISGNTIYF; cdr3_nt: TGTGCCAGCAGCCGGACAGGGGGGATCTCTGGAAACACCATATATTTT
clone_size: -; j_call: TRBJ2-4; d_call: TRBD2; v_call: TRBV20-1; cdr3_aa: CSATPPSGTNIQYF; cdr3_nt: TGCAGTGCTACCCCCCCTAGCGGGACTAACATTCAGTACTTC
clone_size: few; j_call: TRBJ2-4; d_call: -; v_call: TRBV12-3/TRBV12-4; cdr3_aa: CASGIAENIQYF; cdr3_nt: TGTGCCAGCGGAATAGCCGAAAACATTCAGTACTTC
clone_size: many; j_call: TRBJ2-7; d_call: -; v_call: TRBV7-9; cdr3_aa: CASSLQGTEQYF; cdr3_nt: TGTGCCAGCAGCTTACAGGGTACCGAGCAGTACTTC
clone_size: -; j_call: TRBJ1-1; d_call: -; v_call: TRBV29-1; cdr3_aa: CSVEAGDTEAFF; cdr3_nt: TGCAGCGTTGAAGCTGGGGACACTGAAGCTTTCTTT
clone_size: many; j_call: TRBJ2-1; d_call: TRBD2; v_call: TRBV6-2/TRBV6-3; cdr3_aa: CASMYPGTSGFYNEQFF; cdr3_nt: TGTGCCAGCATGTACCCCGGGACTAGCGGATTTTACAATGAGCAGTTCTTC
clone_size: -; j_call: TRBJ2-5; d_call: -; v_call: TRBV18; cdr3_aa: CASLLTYQETQYF; cdr3_nt: TGTGCCAGCTTGCTAACGTACCAAGAGACCCAGTACTTC
clone_size: few; j_call: TRBJ1-1; d_call: TRBD1; v_call: TRBV12-3/TRBV12-4; cdr3_aa: CASTARGGTEAFF; cdr3_nt: TGTGCCAGCACCGCCAGGGGGGGTACTGAAGCTTTCTTT
clone_size: -; j_call: TRBJ2-7; d_call: -; v_call: TRBV7-3; cdr3_aa: CASSLTQAGEQYF; cdr3_nt: TGTGCCAGCAGCTTAACGCAGGCTGGCGAGCAGTACTTC